The 5 T cell receptor beta chains presented below share a single source sample, sequenced in a study of CD4 T cells in relation to SARS-CoV-2 and coronaviruses. No antigen has been assigned to these receptors. Assay: immunoSEQ multiplex PCR; the TCRdb copy retains only in-frame clones and omits some. The data contain tens of thousands of clones, around 80% of them seen just once; the ten biggest clones take up around 30%. Unexposed donor CD4+ T cells date from about 2011-2018, before the COVID-19 pandemic. Isolation of CD4+ T cells took place after less than twelve days in culture. The sample consisted of CD4+ T cells from PBMCs, cultured in vitro. The receptors were sampled from a human donor in good health.

The chain joins TRBV28 to TRBJ2-1; 7 positions agree with TRBD1. V gave up 5 bases and J gave up 7 bases; unmatched junction bases: 11. CDR1 and CDR2 (germline): MDHEN, SYDVKM. This CDR3 comprises 15 residues. CDR3 region: CASSTGTAVSNEQFF. The CDR3 nucleotides read TGTGCCAGCAGTACCGGGACAGCTGTCTCTAATGAGCAGTTCTTC.

CDR3 in DNA: TGCGCCAGCAGCTTGGAAGGAAGCACAGATACGCAGTATTTT. It codes for CASSLEGSTDTQYF. The chain links TRBV5-1 to TRBJ2-3, with D uncertain. This CDR3 is 14 amino acids long. V was shortened by 0 bases and J by 0 bases, with 5 bases between the two germline ends. Germline lookup yields CDR1 SGHRS and CDR2 YFSETQ.

The chain uses TRBV27 and TRBJ2-5; 10 nucleotides line up with TRBD2. V shed 3 bases, J shed 5 bases, and the junction held 18 bases outside the gene matches. Germline CDR1 MNHEY, CDR2 SMNVEV (reference sequence). The CDR3 has 19 residues. The chain's CDR3 is CASSLGPWLAGERSETQYF. DNA of the CDR3: TGTGCCAGCAGTTTGGGACCCTGGCTAGCGGGAGAACGGTCCGAGACCCAGTACTTC.

The CDR3 is CATSRVPGGGGGELFF. The CDR3 nucleotides are TGTGCCACCAGCAGAGTCCCGGGAGGGGGTGGCGGGGAGCTGTTTTTT. V gene TRBV15 combines with J gene TRBJ2-2; 8 bases fit TRBD2. This CDR3 contains 16 residues. Germline lookup yields CDR1 LNHNV and CDR2 YYDKDF (reference sequence). J was trimmed by 7 bases and V by 1 base; bases with no gene match: 8.

The chain is built from TRBV7-3 and TRBJ2-3; maybe TRBD2 (6 bases). Germline V CDR1 and CDR2: SGHTA, FQGTGA. The CDR3 length is 17 residues. Trimming shortened V by 4 bases and J by 5 bases, and 22 bases separated the two germline ends. The CDR3 DNA reads TGTGCCAGCAGCTCCACGGGGGTGGGAGCAGGAGGAGATACGCAGTATTTT. It specifies CASSSTGVGAGGDTQYF.